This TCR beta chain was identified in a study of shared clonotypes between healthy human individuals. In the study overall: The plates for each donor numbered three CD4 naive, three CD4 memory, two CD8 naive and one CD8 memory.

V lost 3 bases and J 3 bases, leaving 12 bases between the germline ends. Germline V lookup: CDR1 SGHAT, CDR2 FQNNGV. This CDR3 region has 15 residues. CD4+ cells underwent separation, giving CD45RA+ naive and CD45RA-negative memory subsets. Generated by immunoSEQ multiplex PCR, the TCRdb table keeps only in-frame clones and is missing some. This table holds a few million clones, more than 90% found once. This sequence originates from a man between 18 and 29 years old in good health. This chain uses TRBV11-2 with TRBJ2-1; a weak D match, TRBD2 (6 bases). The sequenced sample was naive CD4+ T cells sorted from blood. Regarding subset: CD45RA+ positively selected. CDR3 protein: CASSFGLRGYNEQFF. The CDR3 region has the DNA TGTGCCAGCAGCTTCGGACTAAGGGGCTACAATGAGCAGTTCTTC.